This TCR beta chain was sequenced in a study of Ad26.COV2.S vaccination and SARS-CoV-2 variants. To note about this clone: The target antigen is unknown.

TCRdb's table, derived via immunoSEQ multiplex PCR, lists solely in-frame clones and lacks some. The table includes over 110,000 clones, just over 85% detected once. Notes on the study in general: Analytic work on TCR breadth and depth might have understated the full extent of total T cell responses. Placebo recipients showed lower spike-specific TCR breadth than vaccinees.

The CDR3 is 15 amino acids. Germline-derived CDR1 and CDR2 are SGHAT and FQNNGV. The V and J ends lost 5 bases and 4 bases, in that order; junction bases with no gene match: 10. The receptor's source is a human donor who had recovered from COVID-19. J is TRBJ1-2 and V is TRBV11-2, with TRBD1 matching 7 bases. Here the sequenced sample was peripheral blood, taken after recovery from COVID-19. CDR3 protein: CASSNNRQGGYGYTF. The DNA for the CDR3 is TGTGCCAGCAGCAATAATAGACAGGGCGGCTATGGCTACACCTTC. The full variable domain, with the rest looked up from reference TRBV11-2 and TRBJ1-2, is EAGVAQSPRYKIIEKRQSVAFWCNPISGHATLYWYQQILGQGPKLLIQFQNNGVVDDSQLPKDRFSAERLKGVDSTLKIQPAKLEDSAVYLCASSNNRQGGYGYTFGSGTRLTVV.